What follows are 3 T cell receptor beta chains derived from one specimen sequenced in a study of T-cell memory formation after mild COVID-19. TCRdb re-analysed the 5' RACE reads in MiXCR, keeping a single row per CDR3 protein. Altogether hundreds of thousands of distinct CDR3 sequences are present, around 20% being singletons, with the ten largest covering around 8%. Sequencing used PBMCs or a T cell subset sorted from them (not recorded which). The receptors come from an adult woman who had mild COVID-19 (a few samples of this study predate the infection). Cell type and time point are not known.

The CDR3 reads CASSYQGAPRHEQFF. The DNA for the CDR3 is TGTGCCAGCAGCTATCAGGGGGCCCCCCGACATGAGCAGTTCTTC. The chain couples TRBV7-3 to TRBJ2-1; 8 nucleotides align to TRBD1. This CDR3 is built from 15 residues. CDR1 and CDR2 from the germline V gene are SGHTA and FQGTGA. The trim removed 4 bases at V and 8 bases at J, leaving 10 bases unmatched.

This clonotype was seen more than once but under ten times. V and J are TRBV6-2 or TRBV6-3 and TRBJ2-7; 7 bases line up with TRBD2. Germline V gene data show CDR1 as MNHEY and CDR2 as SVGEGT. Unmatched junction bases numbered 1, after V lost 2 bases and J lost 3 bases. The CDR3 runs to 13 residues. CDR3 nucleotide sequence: TGTGCCAGCAGTTACGGGACTATCTACGAGCAGTACTTC. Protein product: CASSYGTIYEQYF.

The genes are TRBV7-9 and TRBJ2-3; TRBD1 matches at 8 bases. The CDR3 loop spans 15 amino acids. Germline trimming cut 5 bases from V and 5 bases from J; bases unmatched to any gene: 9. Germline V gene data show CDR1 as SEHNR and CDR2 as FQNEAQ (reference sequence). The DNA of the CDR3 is TGTGCCAGCAGCGAACAGGACAGGGCTGGAGATACGCAGTATTTT. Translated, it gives CASSEQDRAGDTQYF.